This T cell receptor beta chain was sequenced in a study of T cell responses to AZD1222 COVID-19 vaccine. Study conclusions and caveats: Regions 160-218 and 743-854 held dominance among vaccine-associated CD4 TCRs, which spanned spike.

Regarding this clone: Its matching antigen is unknown.

Second doses were pooled across both intervals (about 4 or about 12 weeks). Produced via immunoSEQ multiplex PCR; TCRdb's table is partial and in-frame only. The sample lists over 130,000 clones, 75% to 95% occurring once. V shed 0 bases and J shed 2 bases, with 8 bases lying between them. The CDR3 covers 14 residues. The germline gives CDR1 SGHRS, CDR2 YFSETQ. Source: peripheral blood, taken 28 days after the second AZD1222 dose. This receptor was identified in an adult who received the AZD1222 COVID-19 vaccine. The V and J genes are TRBV5-1 and TRBJ1-2; D is uncertain. The CDR3 is CASSLGQLNYGYTF. The CDR3 region has the DNA TGCGCCAGCAGCTTGGGGCAGCTCAACTATGGCTACACCTTC.